The present T cell receptor beta chain was sequenced within a study of blood T cell repertoires in COVID-19. Study overall: Samples of COVID-19 (acute and convalescent) were obtained from the United States, Italy and Spain. Sources were T cells, B-cell-depleted T cells, or PBMCs; the material itself was cDNA or gDNA.

In the original processing: Amplification from reference gene primers served as the basis for estimated nucleated cell counts. Sequenced by immunoSEQ multiplex PCR; TCRdb stores in-frame clones only, minus some. The D gene and trimming were derived from the DNA, and the V and J assignments and clone size from that table. The sample lists 200,000 to 250,000 clones; roughly 78% were seen once. The CDR3 is 17 residues long. Trimming left V 2 bases short and J 2 bases short, with 16 bases between. The germline CDR1 and CDR2 sequences are SGHVS and FQNEAQ. The rearrangement links TRBV7-8 to TRBJ1-5; weak D call: TRBD1 (6 bases). The clonotype was recovered from a woman aged 40 to 50 with acute or convalescent COVID-19. Sequences were obtained from peripheral blood. CDR3 loop: CASSLKGGARGNQPQHF. For the CDR3, the DNA is TGTGCCAGCAGCTTAAAGGGGGGGGCCCGGGGCAATCAGCCCCAGCATTTT. Full variable domain (remainder filled in from reference TRBV7-8 and TRBJ1-5): GAGVSQSPRYKVAKRGQDVALRCDPISGHVSLFWYQQALGQGPEFLTYFQNEAQLDKSGLPSDRFFAERPEGSVSTLKIQRTQQEDSAVYLCASSLKGGARGNQPQHFGDGTRLSIL.